Below are 3 T cell receptor beta chains sequenced from a single sample in a study of beta chain features in type 1 diabetes. The isolated RNA, all of it, was reverse transcribed, so expressed TCRB transcripts were what got sequenced. This table comes from immunoSEQ multiplex PCR, and its TCRdb copy is limited to in-frame clones, with some not included. The profile shows 600,000 to 650,000 clones, around 16% of them singletons. Source material: naive CD4+ T cells from blood. The receptor source for this set is a man between 18 and 35 years old in good health.

This clone was seen only a few times. At one of its ends the junction is not consistent with the germline gene, which may arise from a read error. The J gene is TRBJ2-2, the V gene TRBV7-6; 7 bases agree with TRBD1. The CDR3 length is 16 residues. Germline values: CDR1 SGHVS, CDR2 FNYEAQ. The CDR3 protein is CASSLGDRQNSGELFF. CDR3 nucleotides: TGTGCCAGCAGCTTAGGGGACAGACAGAACTCCGGGGAGCTGTTTTTT.

Notes on this clone: This same CDR3 is encoded by further DNA sequences in the sample. The rearrangement uses TRBV10-3 and TRBJ2-7; 10 bases fit TRBD1. There are 14 residues in the CDR3. Germline lookup yields CDR1 ENHRY and CDR2 SYGVKD. V shed 4 bases, J shed 2 bases, and the junction held 2 bases outside the gene matches. CDR3 bases: TGTGCCATCAGTGGTGGACAGGGGGCCTACGAGCAGTACTTC. This translates into CAISGGQGAYEQYF.

This clone was seen a handful of times. The V gene is TRBV28, the J gene TRBJ2-5, with 12 bases fitting TRBD2. The germline V gene has CDR1 MDHEN and CDR2 SYDVKM. The V gene end was trimmed by 6 bases and the J gene end by 5 bases; junction bases not matched to a gene: 10. The CDR3 runs 16 residues. As DNA, the CDR3 is TGTGCCAGCAGCAGATCACTAGCGGGGGGAGAGGAGACCCAGTACTTC. Amino acids: CASSRSLAGGEETQYF.